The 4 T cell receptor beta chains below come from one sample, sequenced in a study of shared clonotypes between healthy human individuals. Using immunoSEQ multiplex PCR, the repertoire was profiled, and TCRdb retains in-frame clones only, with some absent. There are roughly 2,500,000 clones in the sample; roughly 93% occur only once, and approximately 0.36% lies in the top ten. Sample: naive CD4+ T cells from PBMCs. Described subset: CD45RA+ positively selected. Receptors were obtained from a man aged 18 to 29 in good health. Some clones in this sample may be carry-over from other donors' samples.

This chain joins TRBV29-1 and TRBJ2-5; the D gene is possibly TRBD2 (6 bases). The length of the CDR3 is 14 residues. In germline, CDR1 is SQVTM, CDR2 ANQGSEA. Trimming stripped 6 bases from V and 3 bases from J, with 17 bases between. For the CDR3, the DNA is TGCAGCGTCAAGAGGCTAGCGTTCGAAGAGACCCAGTACTTC. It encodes CSVKRLAFEETQYF.

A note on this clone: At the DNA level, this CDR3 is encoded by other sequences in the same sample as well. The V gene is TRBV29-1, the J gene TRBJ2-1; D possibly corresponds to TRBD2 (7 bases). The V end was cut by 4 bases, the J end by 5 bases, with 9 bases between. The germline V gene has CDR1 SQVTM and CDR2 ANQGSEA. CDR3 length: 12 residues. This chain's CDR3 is CSVGGGDNEQFF. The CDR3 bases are TGCAGCGTTGGAGGGGGGGACAATGAGCAGTTCTTC.

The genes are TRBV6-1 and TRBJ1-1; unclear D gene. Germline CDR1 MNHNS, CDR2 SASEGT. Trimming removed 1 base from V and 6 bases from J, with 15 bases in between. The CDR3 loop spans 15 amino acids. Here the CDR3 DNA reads TGTGCCAGCAGTGAAGGGGCTAACTTATTCTCTGAAGCTTTCTTT. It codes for CASSEGANLFSEAFF.

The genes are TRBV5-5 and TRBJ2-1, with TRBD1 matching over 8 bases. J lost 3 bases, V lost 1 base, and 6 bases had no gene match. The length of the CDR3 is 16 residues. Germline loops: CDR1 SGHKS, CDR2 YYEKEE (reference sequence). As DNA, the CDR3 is TGTGCCAGCAGCTTGTCTGGGACAGGAGGCTACAATGAGCAGTTCTTC. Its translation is CASSLSGTGGYNEQFF. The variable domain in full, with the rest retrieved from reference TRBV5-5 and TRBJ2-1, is DAGVTQSPTHLIKTRGQQVTLRCSPISGHKSVSWYQQVLGQGPQFIFQYYEKEERGRGNFPDRFSARQFPNYSSELNVNALLLGDSALYLCASSLSGTGGYNEQFFGPGTRLTVL.